These 4 T cell receptor beta chains came from one sample sequenced in a study of cytomegalovirus exposure and HLA in healthy donors. Vbeta (60) and Jbeta (13) primers were used in the PCR. Repertoires were generated with immunoSEQ multiplex PCR, while TCRdb's copy carries only in-frame clones and drops some. In the table there are 130,000 or so clones, around 73% of which are singletons. The sample taken for sequencing was PBMCs. All receptors come from a man aged 50 or older in good health and CMV-seronegative.

The chain carries TRBV6-5 and TRBJ2-5; the D gene is possibly TRBD1 (6 bases). Trimming cost V 1 base and J 3 bases, with 15 bases left between them. This CDR3 is 16 amino acids long. Germline CDR1 is MNHEY and CDR2 is SVGAGI. The CDR3 here is CASSYFSNRAEETQYF. The DNA of the CDR3 is TGTGCCAGCAGTTACTTTTCCAACAGGGCTGAAGAGACCCAGTACTTC.

The chain has TRBV28 and TRBJ2-2; weak D call: TRBD1 (6 bases). V lost 6 bases and J 7 bases, leaving 21 bases between the germline ends. Germline V gene sequence: CDR1 MDHEN, CDR2 SYDVKM. The CDR3 is 16 residues long. CDR3 protein: CASRLLISQGYGELFF. CDR3 nucleotide sequence: TGTGCCAGCAGACTCCTTATCTCACAGGGTTACGGGGAGCTGTTTTTT. Full variable domain (missing parts from reference TRBV28 and TRBJ2-2): DVKVTQSSRYLVKRTGEKVFLECVQDMDHENMFWYRQDPGLGLRLIYFSYDVKMKEKGDIPEGYSVSREKKERFSLILESASTNQTSMYLCASRLLISQGYGELFFGEGSRLTVL.

V and J are TRBV5-1 and TRBJ2-2; the match to TRBD1 covers 8 bases. The J segment lost 5 bases and the V segment lost 6 bases, leaving 9 bases of the junction unmatched. CDR1 and CDR2 (germline): SGHRS, YFSETQ. This CDR3 comprises 15 residues. The DNA for the CDR3 is TGCGCCAGCAACCGGGACAGGAGTATAACCGGGGAGCTGTTTTTT. Residues: CASNRDRSITGELFF. The variable domain in full, with the rest retrieved from reference TRBV5-1 and TRBJ2-2, is KAGVTQTPRYLIKTRGQQVTLSCSPISGHRSVSWYQQTPGQGLQFLFEYFSETQRNKGNFPGRFSGRQFSNSRSEMNVSTLELGDSALYLCASNRDRSITGELFFGEGSRLTVL.

CDR3 bases: TGTGCCAGCAGCTTAGATCTAGCGGGAGGCCTTAGGCATGAGCAGTTCTTC. Translation: CASSLDLAGGLRHEQFF. The chain combines TRBV11-2 with TRBJ2-1, with 11 bases that match TRBD2. Germline V gene lookup returns CDR1 SGHAT and CDR2 FQNNGV. This CDR3 has 17 amino acids. V gave up 0 bases and J gave up 8 bases; unmatched junction bases: 9.